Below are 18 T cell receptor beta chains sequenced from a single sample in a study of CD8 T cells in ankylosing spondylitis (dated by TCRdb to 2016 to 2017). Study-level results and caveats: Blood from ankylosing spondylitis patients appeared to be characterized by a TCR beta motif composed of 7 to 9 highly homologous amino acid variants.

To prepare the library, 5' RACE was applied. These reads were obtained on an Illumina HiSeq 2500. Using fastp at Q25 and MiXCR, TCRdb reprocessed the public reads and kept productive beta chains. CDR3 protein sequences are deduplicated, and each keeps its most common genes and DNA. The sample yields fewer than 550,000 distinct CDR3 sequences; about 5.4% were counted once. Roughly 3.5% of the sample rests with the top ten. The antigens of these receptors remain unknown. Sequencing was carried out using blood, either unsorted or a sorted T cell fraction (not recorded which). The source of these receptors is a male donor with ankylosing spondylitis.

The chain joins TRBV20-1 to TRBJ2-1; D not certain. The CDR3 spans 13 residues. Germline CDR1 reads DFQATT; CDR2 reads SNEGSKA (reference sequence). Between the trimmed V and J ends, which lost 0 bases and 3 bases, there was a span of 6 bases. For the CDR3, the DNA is TGCAGTGCTAGAGACGTTAGCTACAATGAGCAGTTCTTC. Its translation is CSARDVSYNEQFF.

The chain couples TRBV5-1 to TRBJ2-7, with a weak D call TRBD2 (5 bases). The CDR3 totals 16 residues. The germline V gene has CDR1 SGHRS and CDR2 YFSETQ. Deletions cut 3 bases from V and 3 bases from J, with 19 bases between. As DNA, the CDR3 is TGCGCCAGCAGCTCGGCCCTCAGCGGAAGCTACTACGAGCAGTACTTC. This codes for CASSSALSGSYYEQYF.

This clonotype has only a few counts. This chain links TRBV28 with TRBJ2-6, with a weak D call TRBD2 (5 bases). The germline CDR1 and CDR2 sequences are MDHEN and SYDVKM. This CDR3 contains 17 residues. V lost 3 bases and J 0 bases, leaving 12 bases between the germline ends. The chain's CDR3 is CASSFRDKSSGANVLTF. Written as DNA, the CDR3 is TGTGCCAGCAGTTTTCGGGATAAATCCTCTGGGGCCAACGTCCTGACTTTC.

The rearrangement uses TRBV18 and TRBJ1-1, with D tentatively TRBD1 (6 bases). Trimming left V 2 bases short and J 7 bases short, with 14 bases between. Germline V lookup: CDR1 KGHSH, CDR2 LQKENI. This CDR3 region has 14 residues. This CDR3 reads CASSPTGGEFEAFF. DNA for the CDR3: TGTGCCAGCTCACCAACGGGGGGCGAGTTTGAAGCTTTCTTT.

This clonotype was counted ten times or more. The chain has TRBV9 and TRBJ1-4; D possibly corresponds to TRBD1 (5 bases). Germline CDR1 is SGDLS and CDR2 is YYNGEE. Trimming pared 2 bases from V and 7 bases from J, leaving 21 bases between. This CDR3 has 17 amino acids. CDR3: CASSVSLGGPDFEKLFF. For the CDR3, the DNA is TGTGCCAGCAGCGTTTCCTTGGGGGGTCCTGACTTTGAAAAACTGTTTTTT.

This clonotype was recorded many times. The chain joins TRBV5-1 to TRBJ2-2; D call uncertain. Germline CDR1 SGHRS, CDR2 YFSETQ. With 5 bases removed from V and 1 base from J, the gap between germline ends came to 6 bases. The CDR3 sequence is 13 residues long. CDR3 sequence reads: CASRVGNTGELFF. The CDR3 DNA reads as TGCGCCAGCAGGGTCGGGAACACCGGGGAGCTGTTTTTT.

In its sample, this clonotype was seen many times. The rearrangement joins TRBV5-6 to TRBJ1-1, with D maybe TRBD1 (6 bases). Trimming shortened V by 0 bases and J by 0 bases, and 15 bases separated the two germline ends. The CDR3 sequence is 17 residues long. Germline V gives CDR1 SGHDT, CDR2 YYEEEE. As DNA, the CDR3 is TGTGCCAGCAGCTTGGCCGGACAGAGAGGCATGAACACTGAAGCTTTCTTT. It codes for CASSLAGQRGMNTEAFF.

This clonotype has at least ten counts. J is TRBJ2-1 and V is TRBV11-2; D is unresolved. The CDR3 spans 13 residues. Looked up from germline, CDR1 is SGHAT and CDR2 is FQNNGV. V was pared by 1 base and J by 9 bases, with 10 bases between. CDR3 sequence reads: CASSLVGPGEQFF. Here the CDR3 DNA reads TGTGCCAGCAGCTTAGTAGGTCCTGGTGAGCAGTTCTTC. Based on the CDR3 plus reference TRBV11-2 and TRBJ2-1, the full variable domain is EAGVAQSPRYKIIEKRQSVAFWCNPISGHATLYWYQQILGQGPKLLIQFQNNGVVDDSQLPKDRFSAERLKGVDSTLKIQPAKLEDSAVYLCASSLVGPGEQFFGPGTRLTVL.

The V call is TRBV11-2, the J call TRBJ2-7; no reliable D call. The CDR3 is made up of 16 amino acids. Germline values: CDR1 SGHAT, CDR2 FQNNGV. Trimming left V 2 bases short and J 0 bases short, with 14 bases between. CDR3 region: CASSLPPGLGSYEQYF. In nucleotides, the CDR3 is TGTGCCAGCAGCTTACCTCCCGGGCTCGGCTCCTACGAGCAGTACTTC. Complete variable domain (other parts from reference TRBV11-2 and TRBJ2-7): EAGVAQSPRYKIIEKRQSVAFWCNPISGHATLYWYQQILGQGPKLLIQFQNNGVVDDSQLPKDRFSAERLKGVDSTLKIQPAKLEDSAVYLCASSLPPGLGSYEQYFGPGTRLTVT.

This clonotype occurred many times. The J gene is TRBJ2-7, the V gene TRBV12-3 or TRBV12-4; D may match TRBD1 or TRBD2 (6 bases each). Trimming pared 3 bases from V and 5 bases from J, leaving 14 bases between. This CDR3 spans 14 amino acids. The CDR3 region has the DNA TGTGCCAGCAGTTTCGCGCACAGGGAGGACGAGCAGTACTTC. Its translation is CASSFAHREDEQYF.

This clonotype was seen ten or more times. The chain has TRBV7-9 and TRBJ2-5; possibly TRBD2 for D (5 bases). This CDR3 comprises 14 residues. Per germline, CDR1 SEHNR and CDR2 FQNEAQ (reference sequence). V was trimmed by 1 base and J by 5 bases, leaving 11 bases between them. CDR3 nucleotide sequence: TGTGCCAGCAGCTTAGGGAGGCCCCGGGAGACCCAGTACTTC. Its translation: CASSLGRPRETQYF.

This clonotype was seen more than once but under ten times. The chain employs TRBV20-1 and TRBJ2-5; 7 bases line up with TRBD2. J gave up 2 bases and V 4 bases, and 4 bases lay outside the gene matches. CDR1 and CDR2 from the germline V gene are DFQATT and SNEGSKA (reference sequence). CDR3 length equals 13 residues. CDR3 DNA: TGCAGTGCTAAAGGGACTAAACAAGAGACCCAGTACTTC. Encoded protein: CSAKGTKQETQYF.

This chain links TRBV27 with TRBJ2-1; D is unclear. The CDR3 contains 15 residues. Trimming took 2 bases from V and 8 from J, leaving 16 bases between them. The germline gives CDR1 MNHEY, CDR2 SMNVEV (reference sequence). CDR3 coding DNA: TGTGCCAGCAGTTTAGGTCCCTATCTTAACGATGAGCAGTTCTTC. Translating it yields CASSLGPYLNDEQFF.

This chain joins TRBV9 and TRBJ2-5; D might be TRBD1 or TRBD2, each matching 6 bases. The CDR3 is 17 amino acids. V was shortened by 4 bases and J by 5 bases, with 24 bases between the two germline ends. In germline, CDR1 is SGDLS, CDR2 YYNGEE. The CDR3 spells CASSPTGGTPQGETQYF. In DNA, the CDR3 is TGTGCCAGCAGCCCAACAGGAGGGACACCTCAAGGGGAGACCCAGTACTTC.

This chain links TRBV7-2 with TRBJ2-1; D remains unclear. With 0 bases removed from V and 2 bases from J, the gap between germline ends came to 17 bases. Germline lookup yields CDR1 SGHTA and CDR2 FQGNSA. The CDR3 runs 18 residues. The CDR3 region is CASSLAARHLRTYNEQFF. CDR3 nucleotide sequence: TGTGCCAGCAGCTTAGCGGCCAGGCACCTCCGTACCTACAATGAGCAGTTCTTC.

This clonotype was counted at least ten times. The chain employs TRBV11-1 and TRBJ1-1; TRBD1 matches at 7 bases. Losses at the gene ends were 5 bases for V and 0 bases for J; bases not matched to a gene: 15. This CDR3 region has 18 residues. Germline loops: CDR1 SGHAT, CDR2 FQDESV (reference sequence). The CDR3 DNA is TGTGCCAGCAGCCCAAAATTAAGGGGGCGTAGGATGAACACTGAAGCTTTCTTT. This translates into CASSPKLRGRRMNTEAFF. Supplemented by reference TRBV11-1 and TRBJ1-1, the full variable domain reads EAEVAQSPRYKITEKSQAVAFWCDPISGHATLYWYRQILGQGPELLVQFQDESVVDDSQLPKDRFSAERLKGVDSTLKIQPAELGDSAMYLCASSPKLRGRRMNTEAFFGQGTRLTVV.

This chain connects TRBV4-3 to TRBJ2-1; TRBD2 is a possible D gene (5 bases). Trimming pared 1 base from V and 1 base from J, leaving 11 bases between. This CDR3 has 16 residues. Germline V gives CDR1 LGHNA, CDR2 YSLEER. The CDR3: CASSQGLQSSYNEQFF. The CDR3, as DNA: TGCGCCAGCAGCCAAGGACTACAGTCTTCCTACAATGAGCAGTTCTTC.

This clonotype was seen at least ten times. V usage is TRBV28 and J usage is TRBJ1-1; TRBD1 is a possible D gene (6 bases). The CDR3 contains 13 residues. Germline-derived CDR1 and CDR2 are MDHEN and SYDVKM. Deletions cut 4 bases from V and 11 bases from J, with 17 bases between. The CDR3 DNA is TGTGCCAGCAGTTGGAACAGGGACTCAGAGGCTTTCTTT. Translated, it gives CASSWNRDSEAFF.